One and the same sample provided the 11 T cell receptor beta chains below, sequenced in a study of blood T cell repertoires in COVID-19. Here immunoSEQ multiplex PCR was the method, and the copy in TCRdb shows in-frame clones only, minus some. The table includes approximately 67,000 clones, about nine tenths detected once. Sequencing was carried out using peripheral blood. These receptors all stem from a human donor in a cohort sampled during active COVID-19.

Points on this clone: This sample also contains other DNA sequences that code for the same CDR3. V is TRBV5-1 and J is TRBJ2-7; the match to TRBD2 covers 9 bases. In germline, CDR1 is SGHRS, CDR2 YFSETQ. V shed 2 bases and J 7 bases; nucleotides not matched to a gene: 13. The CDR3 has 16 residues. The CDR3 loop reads CASSFRRGGGVWEQYF. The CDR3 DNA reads TGCGCCAGCAGCTTCCGCCGCGGCGGGGGGGTGTGGGAGCAGTACTTC.

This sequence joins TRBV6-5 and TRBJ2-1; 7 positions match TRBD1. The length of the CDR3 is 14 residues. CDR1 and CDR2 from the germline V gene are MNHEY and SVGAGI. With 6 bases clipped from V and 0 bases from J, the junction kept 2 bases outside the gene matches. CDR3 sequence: CASRTGSSYNEQFF. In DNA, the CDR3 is TGTGCCAGCAGGACAGGGAGCTCCTACAATGAGCAGTTCTTC.

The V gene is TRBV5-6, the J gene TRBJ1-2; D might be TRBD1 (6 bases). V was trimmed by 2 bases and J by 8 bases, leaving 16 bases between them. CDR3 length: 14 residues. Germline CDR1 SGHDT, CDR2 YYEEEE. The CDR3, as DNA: TGTGCCAGCAGCTTCGGGCCCAGGGGACGCGGCTACACCTTC. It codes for CASSFGPRGRGYTF. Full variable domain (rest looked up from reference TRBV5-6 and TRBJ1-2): DAGVTQSPTHLIKTRGQQVTLRCSPKSGHDTVSWYQQALGQGPQFIFQYYEEEERQRGNFPDRFSGHQFPNYSSELNVNALLLGDSALYLCASSFGPRGRGYTFGSGTRLTVV.

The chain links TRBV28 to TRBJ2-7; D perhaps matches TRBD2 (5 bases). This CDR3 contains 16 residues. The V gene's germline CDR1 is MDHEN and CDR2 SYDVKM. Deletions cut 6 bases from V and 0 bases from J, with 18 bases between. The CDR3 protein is CASRLPVPGGSYEQYF. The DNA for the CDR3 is TGTGCCAGCAGGCTTCCCGTTCCAGGAGGCTCCTACGAGCAGTACTTC.

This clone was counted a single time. CDR3 coding DNA: TGTGCCAGCTCACCAACTAGGGAGACCCAGTACTTC. Its protein product is CASSPTRETQYF. The chain has TRBV18 and TRBJ2-5, with a tentative D call TRBD2 (5 bases). CDR1 and CDR2 from the germline V gene are KGHSH and LQKENI. Deletions cut 2 bases from V and 5 bases from J, with 6 bases between. This CDR3 has 12 residues.

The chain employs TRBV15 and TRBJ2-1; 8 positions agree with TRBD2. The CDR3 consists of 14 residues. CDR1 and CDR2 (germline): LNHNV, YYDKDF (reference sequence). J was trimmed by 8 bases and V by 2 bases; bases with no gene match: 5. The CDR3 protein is CATSRSLAVDEQFF. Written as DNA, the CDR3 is TGTGCCACCAGCAGATCACTAGCGGTCGATGAGCAGTTCTTC.

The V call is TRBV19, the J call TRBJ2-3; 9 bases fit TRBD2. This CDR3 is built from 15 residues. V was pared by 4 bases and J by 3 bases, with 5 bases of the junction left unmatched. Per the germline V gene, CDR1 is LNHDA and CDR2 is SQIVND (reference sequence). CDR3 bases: TGTGCCAGTAGTACACGGACTAGCGAGACAGATACGCAGTATTTT. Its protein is CASSTRTSETDTQYF.

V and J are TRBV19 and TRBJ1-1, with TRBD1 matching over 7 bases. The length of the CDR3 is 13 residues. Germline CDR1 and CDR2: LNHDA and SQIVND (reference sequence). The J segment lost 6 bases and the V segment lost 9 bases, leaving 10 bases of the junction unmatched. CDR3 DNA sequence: TGTGCCAGCCAAAAACAGGGGACACCTGAAGCTTTCTTT. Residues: CASQKQGTPEAFF. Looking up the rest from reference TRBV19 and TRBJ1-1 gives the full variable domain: DGGITQSPKYLFRKEGQNVTLSCEQNLNHDAMYWYRQDPGQGLRLIYYSQIVNDFQKGDIAEGYSVSREKKESFPLTVTSAQKNPTAFYLCASQKQGTPEAFFGQGTRLTVV.

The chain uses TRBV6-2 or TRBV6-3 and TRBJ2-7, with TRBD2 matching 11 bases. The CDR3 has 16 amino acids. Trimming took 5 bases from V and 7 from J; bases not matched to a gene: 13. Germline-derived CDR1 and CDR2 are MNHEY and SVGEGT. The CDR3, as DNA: TGTGCCAGCAGTCAGACTAGCGGGGCGTTTACGGTTGAGCAGTACTTC. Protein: CASSQTSGAFTVEQYF.

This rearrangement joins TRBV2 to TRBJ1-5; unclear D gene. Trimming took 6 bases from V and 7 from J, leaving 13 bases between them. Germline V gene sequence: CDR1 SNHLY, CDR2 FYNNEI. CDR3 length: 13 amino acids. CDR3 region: CASRDTGLQPQHF. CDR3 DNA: TGTGCCAGCAGGGATACGGGGTTGCAGCCCCAGCATTTT.

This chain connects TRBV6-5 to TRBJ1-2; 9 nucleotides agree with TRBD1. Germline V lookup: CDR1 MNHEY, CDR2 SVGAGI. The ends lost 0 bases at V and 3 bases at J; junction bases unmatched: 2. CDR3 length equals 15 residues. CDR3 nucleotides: TGTGCCAGCAGTTACTCCACAGGGGGCCACTATGGCTACACCTTC. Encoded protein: CASSYSTGGHYGYTF.